These 20 T cell receptor beta chains were sequenced from one sample in a study of blood T cell repertoires in COVID-19. TCRdb keeps only in-frame clones here, not all; method: immunoSEQ multiplex PCR. The profile covers a few hundred thousand clones, with 81% appearing a single time and around a tenth taken by the ten largest. Material for sequencing was PBMCs or T cells enriched from blood (not recorded which). The receptor source for this set is a man aged 35 to 55 who had recovered from COVID-19.

The CDR3 sequence: CASSPRTSGGAWGEQFF. As DNA, the CDR3 is TGTGCCAGCTCACCCCGAACTAGCGGGGGGGCCTGGGGTGAGCAGTTCTTC. This chain connects TRBV18 to TRBJ2-1; 13 bases are a match to TRBD2. The V gene's germline CDR1 is KGHSH and CDR2 LQKENI. The length of the CDR3 is 17 residues. J lost 9 bases, V lost 3 bases, and 11 bases had no gene match.

The V gene is TRBV24-1, the J gene TRBJ2-1; 8 positions match TRBD2. This CDR3 is 16 amino acids long. Germline V gene lookup returns CDR1 KGHDR and CDR2 SFDVKD. Unmatched junction bases numbered 9, after V lost 5 bases and J lost 4 bases. CDR3 sequence (DNA): TGTGCCACCAGTGGATTTGGCGGGAGGAAATACAATGAGCAGTTCTTC. Protein product: CATSGFGGRKYNEQFF.

The V and J genes are TRBV7-9 and TRBJ1-2; 7 bases match TRBD1. The V gene's germline CDR1 is SEHNR and CDR2 FQNEAQ (reference sequence). Trimming removed 1 base from V and 7 bases from J; junction bases left unmatched: 6. The CDR3 spans 14 residues. CDR3 sequence (DNA): TGTGCCAGCAGCTTAGGCGAGGGGGCTGGTGGCTACACCTTC. Amino acids: CASSLGEGAGGYTF.

This chain joins TRBV5-6 and TRBJ2-7; the match to TRBD1 covers 7 bases. V lost 3 bases to trimming and J lost 6 bases; unmatched junction nucleotides: 12. Germline CDR1 and CDR2: SGHDT and YYEEEE. The CDR3 has 15 residues. The CDR3 nucleotides are TGTGCCAGCAGCTCTTCGGGACAGATCCGTCGCGAGCAGTACTTC. Protein product: CASSSSGQIRREQYF.

V and J are TRBV19 and TRBJ2-5, with 9 bases matching TRBD1. Germline assignment: CDR1 LNHDA and CDR2 SQIVND (reference sequence). This CDR3 region has 13 residues. Trimming took 6 bases from V and 5 from J; bases not matched to a gene: 4. The chain's CDR3 is CASRDRGAETQYF. Written as DNA, the CDR3 is TGTGCCAGTAGGGACAGGGGAGCGGAGACCCAGTACTTC.

V is TRBV9 and J is TRBJ1-1; 9 nucleotides agree with TRBD1. Germline loops: CDR1 SGDLS, CDR2 YYNGEE. V dropped 3 bases and J dropped 5; count of bases not matched to a gene: 17. The CDR3 has 18 residues. Here the CDR3 reads CASSDHPAVGQGGTEAFF. In DNA form, the CDR3 reads TGTGCCAGCAGCGATCACCCCGCCGTGGGACAGGGTGGGACTGAAGCTTTCTTT. Supplemented by reference TRBV9 and TRBJ1-1, the full variable domain reads DSGVTQTPKHLITATGQRVTLRCSPRSGDLSVYWYQQSLDQGLQFLIQYYNGEERAKGNILERFSAQQFPDLHSELNLSSLELGDSALYFCASSDHPAVGQGGTEAFFGQGTRLTVV.

The table lists this clone with a count of one. The V call is TRBV13, the J call TRBJ2-7; 8 nucleotides align to TRBD1. Germline V gene lookup returns CDR1 PRHDT and CDR2 FYEKMQ (reference sequence). J was trimmed by 7 bases and V by 5 bases; bases with no gene match: 10. This CDR3 is built from 14 residues. The CDR3 nucleotides are TGTGCCAGCAGCGTCAGCAGGGGGCGCAAGGAGCAGTACTTC. It yields the protein CASSVSRGRKEQYF.

This clone was detected once. The chain links TRBV29-1 to TRBJ2-2; 7 bases align to TRBD1. V lost 4 bases, J lost 5 bases, and 4 bases stayed unmatched. The CDR3 has 13 residues. CDR1 and CDR2 (germline): SQVTM, ANQGSEA. The CDR3 loop is CSVVDRTTGELFF. The CDR3, as DNA: TGCAGCGTTGTGGACAGGACAACCGGGGAGCTGTTTTTT.

In regard to this clone: The sample holds other DNA sequences that translate to the same CDR3. Here the CDR3 DNA reads TGTGCCAGCAGCTTCGGAGGCCGCACTGAAGCTTTCTTT. This sequence encodes CASSFGGRTEAFF. The rearrangement links TRBV5-4 to TRBJ1-1; D gene uncertain. The V gene's germline CDR1 is SGHNT and CDR2 YYREEE (reference sequence). Trimming removed 2 bases from V and 4 bases from J, with 9 bases in between. The CDR3 extends over 13 amino acids.

The chain recombines TRBV5-1 with TRBJ1-1, with D tentatively TRBD1 (5 bases). The ends were cut back, 0 bases at V and 6 bases at J, with 9 bases in the middle. The germline gives CDR1 SGHRS, CDR2 YFSETQ. The CDR3 is made up of 13 amino acids. The CDR3 coding sequence is TGCGCCAGCAGCTTGGGCGGGGACTCTGAAGCTTTCTTT. Its translation is CASSLGGDSEAFF.

This chain connects TRBV7-9 to TRBJ2-5; 8 bases align to TRBD2. V lost 4 bases to trimming and J lost 2 bases; unmatched junction nucleotides: 12. Germline CDR1 reads SEHNR; CDR2 reads FQNEAQ (reference sequence). The CDR3 is 17 residues long. The CDR3 loop is CASSSGTSGRGQETQYF. DNA of the CDR3: TGTGCCAGCAGCTCGGGAACTAGCGGACGGGGACAAGAGACCCAGTACTTC.

The chain is built from TRBV21-1 and TRBJ1-1. TRBV21-1 is noted as a pseudogene. This CDR3 spans 14 amino acids. Here the CDR3 reads CASSSATPGTEAFF. The CDR3 DNA sequence: TGTGCCAGCAGCAGCGCAACCCCGGGGACTGAAGCTTTCTTT.

This clone was counted ten times or more. The chain couples TRBV3-1 (or the pseudogene TRBV3-2) to TRBJ1-2, with 8 positions matching TRBD1. Germline lookup yields CDR1 LGHDT and CDR2 YNNKEL (reference sequence). V lost 7 bases and J lost 6; bases outside the gene matches: 16. There are 16 residues in the CDR3. The CDR3 reads CASTSNGQGDKDGYTF. CDR3 in DNA: TGTGCCAGCACGAGTAACGGACAGGGTGATAAGGATGGCTACACCTTC.

The chain has TRBV20-1 and TRBJ1-2; weak D call: TRBD1 (5 bases). The CDR3 length is 12 residues. V lost 3 bases, J lost 7 bases, and 12 bases lay in between. Germline values: CDR1 DFQATT, CDR2 SNEGSKA (reference sequence). The CDR3 DNA sequence: TGCAGTGCTAGTTCGACGGGGGGTGGCTACACCTTC. This translates into CSASSTGGGYTF.

The chain recombines TRBV9 with TRBJ2-1; maybe TRBD2 (6 bases). Trimming shortened V by 2 bases and J by 1 base, and 16 bases separated the two germline ends. From germline, CDR1 is SGDLS and CDR2 YYNGEE. CDR3 length: 17 residues. CDR3: CASSVATSDRSYNEQFF. CDR3 coding DNA: TGTGCCAGCAGCGTGGCGACTAGTGATAGGTCCTACAATGAGCAGTTCTTC.

This clone was picked up one time. This chain links TRBV5-5 with TRBJ2-7; 9 bases agree with TRBD1. Trimming took 6 bases from V and 3 from J; bases not matched to a gene: 10. Germline loops: CDR1 SGHKS, CDR2 YYEKEE (reference sequence). The CDR3 sequence is 15 residues long. The CDR3 sequence is CASNSPGQGVYEQYF. As DNA, the CDR3 is TGTGCCAGCAACTCTCCGGGACAGGGCGTCTACGAGCAGTACTTC.

The chain employs TRBV5-1 and TRBJ2-5; weak D call: TRBD2 (6 bases). The ends were cut back, 4 bases at V and 5 bases at J, with 12 bases in the middle. Germline CDR1 is SGHRS and CDR2 is YFSETQ. The CDR3 contains 13 residues. CDR3 in amino acids: CASSRLGRETQYF. For the CDR3, the DNA is TGCGCCAGCAGCCGACTAGGTAGGGAGACCCAGTACTTC.

This clone has ten or more counts. This sequence joins TRBV30 and TRBJ1-1, with 7 bases lining up with TRBD1. Trimming took 2 bases from V and 2 from J; bases not matched to a gene: 5. The CDR3 loop spans 14 amino acids. The germline V gene has CDR1 GTSNPN and CDR2 SVGIG (reference sequence). The CDR3 here is CAWSIGTANTEAFF. The DNA of the CDR3 is TGTGCCTGGAGTATTGGGACAGCTAACACTGAAGCTTTCTTT.

The gene calls are TRBV6-6 and TRBJ1-1; 7 bases align to TRBD1. V was pared by 10 bases and J by 2 bases, with 10 bases of the junction left unmatched. Germline CDR1 and CDR2: MNHNY and SVGAGI (reference sequence). The CDR3 consists of 14 residues. The CDR3 here is CATYSNRGNTEAFF. CDR3 DNA: TGTGCCACCTACTCAAACAGGGGCAACACTGAAGCTTTCTTT.

The chain combines TRBV9 with TRBJ1-5; TRBD1 matches 11 bases. Losses at the gene ends were 4 bases for V and 6 bases for J; bases not matched to a gene: 3. Germline-derived CDR1 and CDR2 are SGDLS and YYNGEE. This CDR3 is built from 14 residues. CDR3 sequence (DNA): TGTGCCAGCAGCCTCGGGACAGGGGGTCAGCCCCAGCATTTT. Translation gives CASSLGTGGQPQHF.